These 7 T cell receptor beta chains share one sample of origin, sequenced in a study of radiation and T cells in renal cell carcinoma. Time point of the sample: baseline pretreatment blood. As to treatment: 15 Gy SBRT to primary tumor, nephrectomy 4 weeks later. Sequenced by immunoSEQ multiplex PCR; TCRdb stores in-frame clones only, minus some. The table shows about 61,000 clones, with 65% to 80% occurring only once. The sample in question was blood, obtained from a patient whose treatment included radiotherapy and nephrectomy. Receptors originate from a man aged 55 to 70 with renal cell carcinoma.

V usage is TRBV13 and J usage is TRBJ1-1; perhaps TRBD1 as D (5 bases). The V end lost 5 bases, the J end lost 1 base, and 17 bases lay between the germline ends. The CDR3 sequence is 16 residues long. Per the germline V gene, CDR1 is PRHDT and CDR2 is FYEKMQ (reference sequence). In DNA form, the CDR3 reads TGTGCCAGCAGCCCCCTGGGGACGGTCTGGAACACTGAAGCTTTCTTT. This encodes CASSPLGTVWNTEAFF.

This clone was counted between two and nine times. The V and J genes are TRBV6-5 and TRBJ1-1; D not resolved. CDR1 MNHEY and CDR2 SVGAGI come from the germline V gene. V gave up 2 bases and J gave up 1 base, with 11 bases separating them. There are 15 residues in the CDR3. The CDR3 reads CASSYGVTPNTEAFF. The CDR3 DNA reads TGTGCCAGCAGTTACGGGGTCACACCGAACACTGAAGCTTTCTTT.

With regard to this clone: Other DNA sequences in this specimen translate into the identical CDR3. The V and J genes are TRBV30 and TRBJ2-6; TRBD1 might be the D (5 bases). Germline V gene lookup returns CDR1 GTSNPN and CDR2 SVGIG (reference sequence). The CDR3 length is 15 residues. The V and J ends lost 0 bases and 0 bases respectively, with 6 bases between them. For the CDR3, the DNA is TGTGCCTGGAGTGTAGGGGTCTCTGGGGCCAACGTCCTGACTTTC. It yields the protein CAWSVGVSGANVLTF.

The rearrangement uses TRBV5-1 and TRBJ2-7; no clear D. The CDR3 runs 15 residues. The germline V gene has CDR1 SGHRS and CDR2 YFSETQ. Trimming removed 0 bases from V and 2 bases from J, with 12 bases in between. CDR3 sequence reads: CASSLAGPPAYEQYF. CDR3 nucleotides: TGCGCCAGCAGCTTGGCAGGACCCCCGGCCTACGAGCAGTACTTC.

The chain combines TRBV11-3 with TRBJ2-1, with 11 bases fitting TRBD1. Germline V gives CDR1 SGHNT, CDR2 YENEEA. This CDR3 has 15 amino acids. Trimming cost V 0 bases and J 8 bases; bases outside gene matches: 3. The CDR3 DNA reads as TGTGCCAGCAGCTTAGACGGGACAGGGGGGGATGAGCAGTTCTTC. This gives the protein CASSLDGTGGDEQFF.

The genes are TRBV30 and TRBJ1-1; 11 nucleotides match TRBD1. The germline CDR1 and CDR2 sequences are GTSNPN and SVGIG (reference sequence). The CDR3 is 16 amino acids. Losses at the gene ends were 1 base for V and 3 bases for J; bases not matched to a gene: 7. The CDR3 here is CAWSEGTGGRDTEAFF. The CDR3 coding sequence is TGTGCCTGGAGTGAGGGGACAGGGGGGAGGGACACTGAAGCTTTCTTT.

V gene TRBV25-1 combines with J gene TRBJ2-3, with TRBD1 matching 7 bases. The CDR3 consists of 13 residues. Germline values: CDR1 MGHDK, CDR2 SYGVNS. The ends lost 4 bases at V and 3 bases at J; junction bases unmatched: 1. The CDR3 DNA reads TGTGCCAGCAGTGGGGACAGAACAGATACGCAGTATTTT. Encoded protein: CASSGDRTDTQYF. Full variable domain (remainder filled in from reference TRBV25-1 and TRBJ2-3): EADIYQTPRYLVIGTGKKITLECSQTMGHDKMYWYQQDPGMELHLIHYSYGVNSTEKGDLSSESTVSRIRTEHFPLTLESARPSHTSQYLCASSGDRTDTQYFGPGTRLTVL.